This TCR beta chain appears in the sequencing data of a study of blood T cell repertoires in COVID-19. On the study more broadly: There were acute and convalescent COVID-19 samples, and they came from the United States, Italy and Spain.

TCRdb's copy holds only in-frame clones and misses some; the assay was immunoSEQ multiplex PCR. The sample includes some 360,000 clones, about 88% of them seen just once. Those enrolled, adults aged roughly 18 to 89 years, came from some 23 US areas. Trimming took off 7 bases at V and 1 base at J, with 14 bases between the two ends. This CDR3 region has 15 residues. Per the germline V gene, CDR1 is LNHDA and CDR2 is SQIVND (reference sequence). The sequence was collected from a woman aged 25 to 39 who had been exposed to COVID-19. Sample: PBMCs or T cells enriched from blood (not recorded which). This sequence joins TRBV19 and TRBJ1-5; unclear D gene. CDR3 DNA sequence: TGTGCCAGTACCCGGACGGCGGGGAGCAATCAGCCCCAGCATTTT. Translating it yields CASTRTAGSNQPQHF.